The entry below gives a single TCR beta chain sequence along with its context. Its target is unknown. This specimen comes from a study of cytomegalovirus exposure and HLA in healthy donors. Study observations and caveats: A few V segments could not be told apart, such as TRBV6-2 and TRBV6-3, and were left out.

Germline CDR1 SGHAT, CDR2 FQNNGV. The CDR3 is 15 residues long. Trimming stripped 3 bases from V and 5 bases from J, with 11 bases between. PCR used 60 Vbeta primers and 13 Jbeta primers. Sequencing used immunoSEQ multiplex PCR; TCRdb keeps in-frame clones, though not all of them. Counted here are about 76,000 clones, more than 55% occurring once; the ten biggest clones make up roughly 4.9%. The sample comprised PBMCs. The sequence derives from a man between 60 and 70 years old in good health and CMV-seropositive. V gene TRBV11-2 combines with J gene TRBJ1-6; unclear D gene. The CDR3 region is CASSFPTNNNSPLHF. CDR3 nucleotide sequence: TGTGCCAGCAGCTTTCCCACAAATAATAATTCACCCCTCCACTTT. The variable domain in full, with the rest retrieved from reference TRBV11-2 and TRBJ1-6, is EAGVAQSPRYKIIEKRQSVAFWCNPISGHATLYWYQQILGQGPKLLIQFQNNGVVDDSQLPKDRFSAERLKGVDSTLKIQPAKLEDSAVYLCASSFPTNNNSPLHFGNGTRLTVT.